The rows below give T cell receptor beta chains drawn from one sample of a study of response to subunit inactivated influenza vaccine. TCRdb used MiXCR to reprocess the RT-PCR reads, holding one entry per CDR3 protein. The top ten hold 35% to 40% of the sample, which has approximately 160,000 distinct CDR3 sequences, approximately 12% seen once. Sequencing used CD8+ T cells sorted from PBMCs, obtained around 25 months after vaccination. These TCRs come from a man between 50 and 69 years old who received an inactivated influenza vaccine. The CDR3 runs from the conserved cysteine through the conserved F or W. The order of the fields is D gene, J gene, V gene, clone size, CDR3 protein, CDR3 DNA. A D gene is named only where the DNA matches it firmly. Some rows have no size entry. The others give once, few or many, or a class for an expanded clone.

>TRBD1|TRBJ1-2|TRBV4-1|many
CASSQVTGGASSYGYTF
TGCGCCAGCAGCCAAGTGACAGGGGGCGCGTCTTCCTATGGCTACACCTTC
>NA|TRBJ2-1|TRBV25-1|few
CASSVGTYVYNEQFF
TGTGCCAGCAGTGTAGGGACATACGTGTACAATGAGCAGTTCTTC
>TRBD2|TRBJ2-1|TRBV20-1|NA
CSARGPGLAGAYNEQFF
TGCAGTGCTAGAGGCCCAGGGCTAGCGGGAGCCTACAATGAGCAGTTCTTC
>TRBD1|TRBJ1-5|TRBV7-9|few
CASSLGQLDSNQPQHF
TGTGCCAGCAGCTTGGGACAGCTGGATAGCAATCAGCCCCAGCATTTT
>NA|TRBJ2-1|TRBV4-3|NA
CASSQETSSGEQFF
TGCGCCAGCAGCCAAGAGACTAGTTCGGGTGAGCAGTTCTTC
>TRBD2|TRBJ2-1|TRBV11-2|NA
CASSPWIAGGNNEQFF
TGTGCCAGCAGCCCGTGGATAGCGGGGGGAAACAATGAGCAGTTCTTC
>TRBD1|TRBJ1-1|TRBV30|few
CAWSATGVEAFF
TGTGCCTGGAGTGCTACAGGGGTTGAAGCTTTCTTT
>NA|TRBJ2-1|TRBV6-6|NA
CASSLVAGEQFF
TGTGCCAGCAGTTTGGTCGCTGGTGAGCAGTTCTTC
>TRBD2|TRBJ2-1|TRBV20-1|few
CSARPLAGESYNEQFF
TGCAGTGCTAGACCGCTAGCGGGAGAATCCTACAATGAGCAGTTCTTC
>TRBD1|TRBJ2-7|TRBV7-2|few
CASSFARTGRITYEQYF
TGTGCCAGCAGCTTCGCGCGGACAGGGAGGATCACCTACGAGCAGTACTTC
>NA|TRBJ2-1|TRBV3-1|NA
CASSPAFSSYNEQFF
TGTGCCAGCAGCCCGGCTTTTAGCTCCTACAATGAGCAGTTCTTC
>NA|TRBJ1-1|TRBV7-9|few
CASSLPQGSAEAFF
TGTGCCAGCAGCCTCCCCCAAGGGAGCGCTGAAGCTTTCTTT
>NA|TRBJ2-3|TRBV6-2/TRBV6-3|NA
CASEPGDTDTQYF
TGTGCCAGTGAACCGGGAGACACAGATACGCAGTATTTT
>NA|TRBJ2-3|TRBV4-1|few
CASSQDSSGEGRDTQYF
TGCGCCAGCAGCCAAGACTCATCAGGGGAAGGACGAGATACGCAGTATTTT
>NA|TRBJ2-5|TRBV6-1|NA
CASSHRAELQAQYF
TGTGCCAGCAGCCACCGTGCGGAGCTGCAGGCCCAGTACTTC
>NA|TRBJ2-5|TRBV5-8|few
CASSPRDNQETQYF
TGTGCCAGCAGCCCTCGGGACAACCAAGAGACCCAGTACTTC
>TRBD1|TRBJ1-5|TRBV27|few
CASSLLGGSQPQHF
TGTGCCAGCAGTTTATTAGGGGGCAGCCAGCCCCAGCATTTT
>TRBD1|TRBJ1-5|TRBV12-3/TRBV12-4|NA
CASSLEGAFSNQPQHF
TGTGCCAGCAGTTTAGAGGGGGCATTTAGCAATCAGCCCCAGCATTTT
>TRBD2|TRBJ2-1|TRBV2|NA
CASSEPRGIAYNEQFF
TGTGCCAGCAGCGAACCGCGGGGGATCGCTTACAATGAGCAGTTCTTC
>NA|TRBJ2-4|TRBV6-5|many
CASSYSGIQYF
TGTGCCAGCAGTTACTCAGGCATTCAGTACTTC
>TRBD2|TRBJ2-1|TRBV11-1|NA
CASSFPQGLADSYNEQFF
TGTGCCAGCAGCTTCCCCCAGGGACTAGCGGACTCCTACAATGAGCAGTTCTTC
>TRBD2|TRBJ2-3|TRBV5-1|few
CASSLAGATDTQYF
TGCGCCAGCAGCTTAGCGGGGGCCACAGATACGCAGTATTTT
>TRBD1|TRBJ1-2|TRBV4-1|few
CASSQEPGGSYGYTF
TGCGCCAGCAGCCAAGAACCAGGGGGTAGCTATGGCTACACCTTC
>NA|TRBJ2-7|TRBV7-2|NA
CASSVPGLEQYF
TGTGCCAGCAGCGTTCCGGGGCTCGAGCAGTACTTC
>NA|TRBJ2-7|TRBV20-1|NA
CSARAGSAYEQYF
TGCAGTGCTAGAGCGGGGAGCGCCTACGAGCAGTACTTC
>NA|TRBJ2-2|TRBV10-2|NA
CASSGGHPDSGELFF
TGCGCCAGTAGTGGGGGACACCCGGATAGCGGGGAGCTGTTTTTT
>NA|TRBJ1-1|TRBV6-1|NA
CASSLVRVKSAEAFF
TGTGCCAGCAGCCTCGTCCGGGTAAAGTCGGCTGAAGCTTTCTTT
>TRBD1|TRBJ1-4|TRBV28|NA
CASSVAGTGAFNEKLFF
TGTGCCAGCAGCGTCGCAGGGACAGGGGCTTTTAATGAAAAACTGTTTTTT
>NA|TRBJ2-1|TRBV11-1|NA
CASSSTSGRGSSYNEQFF
TGTGCCAGCAGCTCAACCTCTGGCAGGGGAAGCTCCTACAATGAGCAGTTCTTC
>TRBD1|TRBJ2-4|TRBV11-2|NA
CASSSLPGQGVFNIQYF
TGTGCCAGCAGCTCACTCCCGGGACAGGGAGTCTTTAACATTCAGTACTTC
>NA|TRBJ2-7|TRBV20-1|few
CSADLGGGSHEQYF
TGCAGTGCTGATCTAGGGGGAGGGTCCCACGAGCAGTACTTC
>NA|TRBJ2-1|TRBV29-1|many
CSVEEGVGEQFF
TGCAGCGTTGAAGAGGGGGTAGGTGAGCAGTTCTTC
>NA|TRBJ2-5|TRBV6-1|few
CASLSEEGETQYF
TGTGCCAGCCTCTCGGAGGAGGGAGAGACCCAGTACTTC
>NA|TRBJ2-2|TRBV7-9|NA
CASSHSWGSTGELFF
TGTGCCAGCAGCCACAGCTGGGGGTCCACCGGGGAGCTGTTTTTT
>TRBD1|TRBJ1-1|TRBV10-2|few
CASTPDRGFTEAFF
TGCGCCAGCACCCCGGACAGGGGCTTCACTGAAGCTTTCTTT
>NA|TRBJ2-6|TRBV28|NA
CASSPVGGGANVLTF
TGTGCCAGCAGCCCGGTGGGAGGTGGGGCCAACGTCCTGACTTTC
>NA|TRBJ2-5|TRBV6-1|many
CASGVGHIPQETQYF
TGTGCCAGCGGGGTTGGACATATTCCTCAAGAGACCCAGTACTTC
>TRBD2|TRBJ2-7|TRBV3-1|many
CASSLSGTGLGSYEQYF
TGTGCCAGCAGCCTGTCGGGAACGGGACTAGGGAGCTACGAGCAGTACTTC
>NA|TRBJ1-1|TRBV11-1|NA
CASSSRTTEAFF
TGTGCCAGCAGCTCTAGAACCACTGAAGCTTTCTTT